This is a list of T cell receptor beta chains from one sample in a study of T cell clonotyping in hematopoietic cell transplantation. Clones were read by immunoSEQ multiplex PCR, and TCRdb kept only the in-frame ones, dropping some. The repertoire includes approximately 7,200 clones, about 87% of them detected once, and roughly 8% sits in the top ten. Here the sequenced sample was PBMCs, taken 100 days after allogeneic stem cell transplant. These receptors were collected from a young adult male patient who had an allogeneic stem cell transplant from a related donor, so the T cells may come from the graft donor. Some clones in this sample may be carry-over from other donors' samples. CDR3s include the opening cysteine and the closing phenylalanine or tryptophan. D genes are given only for firm matches. Clone size appears in some rows only: once, few, many, or a class for an expanded clone.

CDR3 DNA	CDR3 protein	clone size	V gene	J gene	D gene
TGTGCCAGTAGTGCTACGGGACAGGGGGGCACAGATACGCAGTATTTT	CASSATGQGGTDTQYF	-	TRBV19	TRBJ2-3	TRBD1
TGTGCCAGCAGCTTAAAGGGGGGACAAGACTATGGCTACACCTTC	CASSLKGGQDYGYTF	-	TRBV7-3	TRBJ1-2	-
TGTGCCAGCAGTCGAGGTGTCTATGGCTACACCTTC	CASSRGVYGYTF	-	TRBV28	TRBJ1-2	-
TGTGCCAGCAGTCCTTATCTAGCGGATACGCAGTATTTT	CASSPYLADTQYF	-	TRBV7-2	TRBJ2-3	-
TGTGCCAGTAGTACCCAAGAGGGTTTTAACTATGGCTACACCTTC	CASSTQEGFNYGYTF	-	TRBV19	TRBJ1-2	-
TGCAGCGTTGCTGGGGGGGGAGGGGAGACCCAGTACTTC	CSVAGGGGETQYF	-	TRBV29-1	TRBJ2-5	TRBD2
TGTGCCAGCAGCTTCGGGGTCCCGGATCAGCCCCAGCATTTT	CASSFGVPDQPQHF	-	TRBV7-9	TRBJ1-5	-
TGTGCCAGCAGCTTGGATCTGCCGGGGCCCGGGGAGCTGTTTTTT	CASSLDLPGPGELFF	-	TRBV5-4	TRBJ2-2	-
TGTGCCAGCAGTTCCACAGGGGGCAACTATGGCTACACCTTC	CASSSTGGNYGYTF	-	TRBV27	TRBJ1-2	TRBD1
TGCAGCACCCCGGGGGGGGGAACCGGGGAGCTGTTTTTT	CSTPGGGTGELFF	-	TRBV29-1	TRBJ2-2	TRBD2
TGTGCCAGCAGCTTAGGCGCGGCGGGGAGGGGGGATACGCAGTATTTT	CASSLGAAGRGDTQYF	few	TRBV7-2	TRBJ2-3	-
TGTGCCAGCAGCTTAAGGAATATCGATACGCAGTATTTT	CASSLRNIDTQYF	-	TRBV7-3	TRBJ2-3	-
TGTGCCATCAGTGGGTTTAGCGGGAGAGAGACCCAGTACTTC	CAISGFSGRETQYF	-	TRBV10-3	TRBJ2-5	TRBD2
TGTGCCAGCAGGATAGGAGGGCCTACAGATACGCAGTATTTT	CASRIGGPTDTQYF	medium-sized	TRBV6-1	TRBJ2-3	-